One sample yielded the 13 T cell receptor beta chains listed below, sequenced in a study of identical twins. TCRdb re-analysed the 5' RACE reads in MiXCR, keeping a single row per CDR3 protein. Of about 460,000 distinct CDR3 sequences in the sample, approximately 15% are singletons; the top ten hold over 0.5%. This sample also appeared in a second study, on yellow fever vaccine responses in identical twins.

The sequenced material came from CD4+ T cells sorted from blood. The receptors derive from a young woman in good health.

This clonotype has a count of ten or more. The CDR3 DNA sequence: TGCGCCAGCAGCCAATCAGGGTGGGCAGATACGCAGTATTTT. Translated, it gives CASSQSGWADTQYF. The chain recombines TRBV4-3 with TRBJ2-3, with TRBD1 as a possible D gene (5 bases). V dropped 2 bases and J dropped 4 bases, with 10 bases sitting between them. This CDR3 has 14 amino acids. Germline-derived CDR1 and CDR2 are LGHNA and YSLEER.

This chain joins TRBV18 and TRBJ2-7, with 7 bases identical to TRBD1. With 0 bases clipped from V and 6 bases from J, the junction kept 5 bases outside the gene matches. From germline, CDR1 is KGHSH and CDR2 LQKENI. This CDR3 is 14 amino acids long. CDR3 in amino acids: CASSPPTGLPEQYF. In DNA form, the CDR3 reads TGTGCCAGCTCACCACCGACAGGGCTACCCGAGCAGTACTTC.

This chain uses TRBV12-3 or TRBV12-4 with TRBJ2-1; possibly TRBD1 for D (5 bases). The CDR3 runs to 13 residues. V gave up 8 bases and J gave up 4 bases, with 12 bases separating them. This CDR3 is CASVSGAYNEQFF. CDR3 in DNA: TGTGCCAGCGTGAGTGGGGCTTACAATGAGCAGTTCTTC.

The chain employs TRBV21-1 and TRBJ2-1; TRBD2, the table's D call, lacks a check against the DNA. TRBV21-1 is noted as a pseudogene. The CDR3 runs to 18 residues. CDR3 sequence reads: CASSKKKGLSGSYNEQFF. The CDR3 DNA is TGTGCCAGCAGCAAAAAAAAGGGGCTTAGCGGTTCCTACAATGAGCAGTTCTTC.

The chain links TRBV12-3 or TRBV12-4 to TRBJ2-1; unclear D gene. CDR3 size: 10 residues. The V gene lost 8 bases and the J gene lost 6 bases, with 5 bases spanning the gap. CDR3 sequence reads: CASGANEQFF. CDR3 nucleotide sequence: TGTGCCAGCGGTGCCAATGAGCAGTTCTTC.

In its sample, this clonotype was seen a few times. The chain couples TRBV5-1 to TRBJ2-7; D may match TRBD1 or TRBD2 (5 bases each). This CDR3 is 15 amino acids long. The V gene's germline CDR1 is SGHRS and CDR2 YFSETQ. V dropped 5 bases and J dropped 0 bases, with 15 bases sitting between them. CDR3 bases: TGCGCCAGCAGGGACGGGGTGCAGGGCTCCTACGAGCAGTACTTC. Its translation is CASRDGVQGSYEQYF.

The chain recombines TRBV20-1 with TRBJ2-5; 7 bases map to TRBD2. The germline gives CDR1 DFQATT, CDR2 SNEGSKA (reference sequence). CDR3 size: 14 residues. V lost 3 bases, J lost 4 bases, and 8 bases stayed unmatched. This CDR3 is CSASAREYGETQYF. The CDR3 DNA reads as TGCAGTGCTAGCGCGCGGGAGTATGGAGAGACCCAGTACTTC.

CDR3 in amino acids: CASSLAVGSGEFYEQYF. The CDR3 bases are TGTGCCAGCAGCCTAGCGGTGGGTAGCGGGGAATTCTACGAGCAGTACTTC. The chain uses TRBV3-1 and TRBJ2-7, with 8 positions matching TRBD2. The CDR3 has 17 amino acids. Germline values: CDR1 LGHDT, CDR2 YNNKEL (reference sequence). Trimming at V came to 4 bases and at J to 3 bases, leaving 14 bases not matched to a gene.

This clonotype was observed a few times. The chain employs TRBV2 and TRBJ2-7, with TRBD2 as a possible D gene (6 bases). V was shortened by 6 bases and J by 4 bases, with 22 bases between the two germline ends. The CDR3 is 16 amino acids. CDR1 is SNHLY, CDR2 FYNNEI, per germline. The CDR3 spells CASRVGTSSGQYEQYF. The CDR3 DNA reads as TGTGCCAGCAGAGTAGGGACTTCCTCGGGCCAGTACGAGCAGTACTTC.

J is TRBJ1-5 and V is TRBV6-6; D uncertain. Germline CDR1 and CDR2: MNHNY and SVGAGI (reference sequence). This CDR3 comprises 11 residues. The germline V and J ends were trimmed by 6 bases and 7 bases, with 7 bases remaining between them. This CDR3 is CASRSEQPQHF. CDR3 DNA sequence: TGTGCCAGCAGGAGCGAACAGCCCCAGCATTTT.

The chain couples TRBV6-5 to TRBJ2-5, with TRBD2 matching over 7 bases. Germline CDR1 reads MNHEY; CDR2 reads SVGAGI. The CDR3 covers 15 residues. V trimming: 0 bases; J trimming: 2 bases; junction bases outside the gene matches: 3. The CDR3 spells CASSYSGREQETQYF. As DNA, the CDR3 is TGTGCCAGCAGTTACTCAGGGCGGGAGCAAGAGACCCAGTACTTC.

The chain employs TRBV12-5 and TRBJ2-3; TRBD2 matches 12 bases. The CDR3 consists of 16 residues. Germline CDR1 and CDR2: LGHNT and FRNRAP. Trimming took 4 bases from V and 5 from J; bases not matched to a gene: 7. This CDR3 is CASGSRLAGVKDTQYF. CDR3 DNA: TGTGCTAGTGGTTCCCGACTAGCGGGAGTCAAAGATACGCAGTATTTT.

In this sample, this clonotype turned up a few times. This chain uses TRBV9 with TRBJ2-2; D gene uncertain. The CDR3 totals 14 residues. In germline, CDR1 is SGDLS, CDR2 YYNGEE. V gave up 3 bases and J gave up 7 bases, with 13 bases separating them. Here the CDR3 DNA reads TGTGCCAGCAGCGCCCGCCCCCTCGGCGGGGAGCTGTTTTTT. Its protein product is CASSARPLGGELFF.